What follows are 5 T cell receptor beta chains derived from one specimen sequenced in a study of molecular identifiers for immune sequencing clone quantification. TCRdb called the PCR reads again in MiXCR, with one record for every CDR3 protein. Here the sample spans a few hundred thousand distinct CDR3 sequences, around 21% being singletons. Input material: naive CD8+ T cells from blood, with Jurkat cell RNA spiked in. The subset: FACS-sorted CD8+CD4-CCR7+CD45RA+ naive T cells. The receptors here all came from a human donor in good health. Some libraries in this study had Jurkat cell RNA spiked in.

This chain links TRBV12-3 or TRBV12-4 with TRBJ2-1, with 7 bases matching TRBD2. The CDR3 covers 15 residues. Trimming removed 7 bases from V and 4 bases from J; junction bases left unmatched: 10. The CDR3: CASKKAGVLYNEQFF. CDR3 bases: TGTGCCAGCAAGAAGGCGGGGGTGCTTTACAATGAGCAGTTCTTC.

This clonotype showed up many times. The chain is built from TRBV7-2 and TRBJ2-2; D uncertain. This CDR3 has 16 residues. Trimming pared 3 bases from V and 4 bases from J, leaving 15 bases between. From germline, CDR1 is SGHTA and CDR2 FQGNSA. CDR3 in DNA: TGTGCCAGCAGCTTCCAGATGAGTCATATCACCGGGGAGCTGTTTTTT. This codes for CASSFQMSHITGELFF.

V gene TRBV28 combines with J gene TRBJ1-6; 7 nucleotides line up with TRBD1. This CDR3 is 15 amino acids long. Germline assignment: CDR1 MDHEN and CDR2 SYDVKM. With V trimmed by 6 bases and J by 6 bases, 8 bases remained unmatched. In DNA, the CDR3 is TGTGCCAGCAGACACCCACGGGACAGTAATTCACCCCTCCACTTT. Protein product: CASRHPRDSNSPLHF.

There are many counts of this clonotype. This sequence joins TRBV28 and TRBJ2-7, with D maybe TRBD1 (6 bases). V was shortened by 4 bases and J by 3 bases, with 22 bases between the two germline ends. CDR1 MDHEN and CDR2 SYDVKM come from the germline V gene. This CDR3 contains 17 residues. CDR3 region: CASSSRKPDRINYEQYF. DNA of the CDR3: TGTGCCAGCAGTTCGCGAAAGCCCGACAGGATCAACTACGAGCAGTACTTC.

The rearrangement uses TRBV19 and TRBJ2-1, with D possibly being TRBD1 or TRBD2 (5 bases each). The CDR3 spans 13 residues. Germline V lookup: CDR1 LNHDA, CDR2 SQIVND (reference sequence). V lost 5 bases, J lost 9 bases, and 14 bases lay in between. In DNA, the CDR3 is TGTGCCAGTAGTTGGGGACGGTACGGTGAGCAGTTCTTC. This gives the protein CASSWGRYGEQFF.